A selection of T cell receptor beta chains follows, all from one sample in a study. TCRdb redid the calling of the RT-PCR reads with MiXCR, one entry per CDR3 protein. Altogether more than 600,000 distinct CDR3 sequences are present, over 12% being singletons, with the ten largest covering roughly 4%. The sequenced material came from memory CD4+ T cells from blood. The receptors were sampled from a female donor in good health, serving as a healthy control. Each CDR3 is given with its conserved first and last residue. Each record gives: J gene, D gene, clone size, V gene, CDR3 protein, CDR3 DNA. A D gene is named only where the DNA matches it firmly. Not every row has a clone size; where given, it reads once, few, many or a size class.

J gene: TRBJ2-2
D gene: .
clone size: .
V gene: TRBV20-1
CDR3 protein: CSAPPANTGELFF
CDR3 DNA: TGCAGTGCCCCCCCCGCGAACACCGGGGAGCTGTTTTTT

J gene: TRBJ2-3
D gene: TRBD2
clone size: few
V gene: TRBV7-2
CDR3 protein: CASSSGGAVSPQYF
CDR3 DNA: TGTGCCAGCAGCTCCGGGGGGGCGGTTTCTCCGCAGTATTTT

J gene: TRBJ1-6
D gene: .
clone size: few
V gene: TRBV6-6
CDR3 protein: CASKGSRNNSPLHF
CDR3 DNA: TGTGCCAGCAAGGGCAGCCGAAATAATTCACCCCTCCACTTT

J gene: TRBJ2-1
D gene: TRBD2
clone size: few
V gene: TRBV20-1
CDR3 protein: CSASGTTVTYNEQFF
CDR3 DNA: TGCAGTGCTAGCGGGACTACAGTAACCTACAATGAGCAGTTCTTC

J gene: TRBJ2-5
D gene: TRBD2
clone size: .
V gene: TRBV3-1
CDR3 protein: CASSLQLGGEETQYF
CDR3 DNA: TGTGCCAGCAGCCTCCAACTCGGGGGGGAAGAGACCCAGTACTTC

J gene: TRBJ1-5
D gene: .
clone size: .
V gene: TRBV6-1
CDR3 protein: CASSKNVQQPQHF
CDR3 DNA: TGTGCCAGCAGTAAGAACGTCCAGCAGCCCCAGCATTTT

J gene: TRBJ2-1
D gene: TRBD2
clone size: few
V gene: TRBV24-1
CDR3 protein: CATSDLSPSGWIYNEQFF
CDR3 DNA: TGTGCCACCAGTGATTTAAGTCCTAGCGGTTGGATTTACAATGAGCAGTTCTTC

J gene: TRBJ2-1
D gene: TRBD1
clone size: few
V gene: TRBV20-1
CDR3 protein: CSEKGQGHYEQFF
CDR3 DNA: TGCAGTGAGAAGGGACAGGGGCACTATGAGCAGTTCTTC

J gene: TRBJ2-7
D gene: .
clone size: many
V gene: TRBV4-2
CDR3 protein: CASRDHRQDSYEQYF
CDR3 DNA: TGTGCCAGCCGGGACCACCGCCAAGATAGCTACGAGCAGTACTTC

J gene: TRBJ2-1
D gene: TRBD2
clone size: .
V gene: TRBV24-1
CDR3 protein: CATSDWGSGPSYNEQFF
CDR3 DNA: TGTGCCACCAGTGATTGGGGTAGCGGGCCTTCCTACAATGAGCAGTTCTTC

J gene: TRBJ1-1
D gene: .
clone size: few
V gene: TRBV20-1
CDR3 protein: CSARETKTEAFF
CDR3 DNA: TGCAGTGCTAGAGAGACGAAGACTGAAGCTTTCTTT

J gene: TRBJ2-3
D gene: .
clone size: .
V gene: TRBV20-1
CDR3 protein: CSALPAVGTDTQYF
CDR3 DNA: TGCAGTGCTTTACCGGCGGTGGGCACAGATACGCAGTATTTT

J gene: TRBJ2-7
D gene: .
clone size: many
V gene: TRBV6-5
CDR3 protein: CASSYRPSIYEQYF
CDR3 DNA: TGTGCCAGCAGTTACCGCCCGTCTATCTACGAGCAGTACTTC

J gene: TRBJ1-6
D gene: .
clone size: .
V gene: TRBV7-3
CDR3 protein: CASSLRGDVNSPLHF
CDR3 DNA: TGTGCCAGCAGCTTACGGGGGGACGTTAATTCACCCCTCCACTTT

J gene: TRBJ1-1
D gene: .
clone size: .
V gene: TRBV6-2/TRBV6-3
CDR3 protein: CASSYSTGTTNTEAFF
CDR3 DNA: TGTGCCAGCAGTTACTCGACGGGGACCACGAACACTGAAGCTTTCTTT

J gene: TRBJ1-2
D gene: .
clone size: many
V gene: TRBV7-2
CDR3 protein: CASSSTIYGYTF
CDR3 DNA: TGTGCCAGCAGCTCCACAATCTATGGCTACACCTTC

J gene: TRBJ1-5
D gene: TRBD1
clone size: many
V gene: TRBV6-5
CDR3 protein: CASSYSGGHQPQHF
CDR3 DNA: TGTGCCAGCAGTTACTCAGGGGGCCATCAGCCCCAGCATTTT

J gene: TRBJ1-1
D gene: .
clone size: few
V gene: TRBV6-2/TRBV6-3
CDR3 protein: CASSWRANTEAFF
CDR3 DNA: TGTGCCAGCAGTTGGCGGGCGAACACTGAAGCTTTCTTT

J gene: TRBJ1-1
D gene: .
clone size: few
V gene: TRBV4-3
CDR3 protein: CASSQDPQNTEAFF
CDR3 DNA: TGCGCCAGCAGCCAAGACCCACAGAACACTGAAGCTTTCTTT

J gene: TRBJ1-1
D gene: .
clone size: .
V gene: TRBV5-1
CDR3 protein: CASSSGTRPADTEAFF
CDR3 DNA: TGCGCCAGCAGTTCCGGGACTCGCCCCGCGGACACTGAAGCTTTCTTT

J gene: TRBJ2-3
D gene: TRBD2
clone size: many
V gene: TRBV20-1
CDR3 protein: CSANPSSGTDTQYF
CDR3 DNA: TGCAGTGCTAACCCGTCTAGCGGAACAGATACGCAGTATTTT

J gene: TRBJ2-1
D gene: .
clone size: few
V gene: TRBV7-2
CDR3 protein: CASSLVGSPYNEQFF
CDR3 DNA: TGTGCCAGCAGCTTAGTAGGGTCGCCCTACAATGAGCAGTTCTTC

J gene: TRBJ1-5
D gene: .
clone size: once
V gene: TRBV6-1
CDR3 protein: CASTGQINQPQHF
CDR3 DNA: TGTGCCAGCACAGGACAGATCAATCAGCCCCAGCATTTT

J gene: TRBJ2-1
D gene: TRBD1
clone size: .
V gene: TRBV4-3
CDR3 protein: CASNQGTGVKQFF
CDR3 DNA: TGCGCCAGCAACCAAGGGACAGGGGTAAAGCAGTTCTTC

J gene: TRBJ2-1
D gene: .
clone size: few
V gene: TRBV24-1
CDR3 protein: CATSTPYNEQFF
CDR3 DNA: TGTGCCACCAGCACACCTTACAATGAGCAGTTCTTC

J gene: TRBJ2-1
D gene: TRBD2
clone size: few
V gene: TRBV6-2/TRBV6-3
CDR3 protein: CASSYGLAGGGEQFF
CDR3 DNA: TGTGCCAGCAGTTATGGACTAGCGGGAGGCGGTGAGCAGTTCTTC

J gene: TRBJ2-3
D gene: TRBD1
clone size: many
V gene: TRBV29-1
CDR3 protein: CSVDRDRAPLF
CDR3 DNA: TGCAGCGTAGACCGGGACAGGGCCCCTCTATTC

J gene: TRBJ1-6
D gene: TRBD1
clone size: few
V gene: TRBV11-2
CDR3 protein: CASSANRGETPLHF
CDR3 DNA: TGTGCCAGCAGCGCCAACAGGGGAGAGACACCCCTCCACTTT

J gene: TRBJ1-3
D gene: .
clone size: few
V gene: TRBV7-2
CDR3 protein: CASTSDSGAWTGNTIYF
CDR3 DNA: TGTGCCAGCACCTCAGACTCGGGTGCTTGGACTGGAAACACCATATATTTT

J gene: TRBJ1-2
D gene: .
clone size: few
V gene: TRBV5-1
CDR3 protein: CASNGGEGYTF
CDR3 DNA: TGCGCCAGCAACGGGGGTGAGGGCTACACCTTC

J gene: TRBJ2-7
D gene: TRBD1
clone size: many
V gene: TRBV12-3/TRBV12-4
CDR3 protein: CASSAPPRGYEQYF
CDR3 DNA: TGTGCCAGCAGCGCCCCCCCCAGGGGGTACGAGCAGTACTTC

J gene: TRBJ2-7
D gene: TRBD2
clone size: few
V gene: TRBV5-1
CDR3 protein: CASSPQGAGVNEQYF
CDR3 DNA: TGCGCCAGCAGCCCCCAGGGAGCGGGAGTCAACGAGCAGTACTTC

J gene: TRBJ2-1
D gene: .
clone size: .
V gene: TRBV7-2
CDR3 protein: CASSLNRDEQFF
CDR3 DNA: TGTGCCAGCAGCTTAAATAGGGATGAGCAGTTCTTC

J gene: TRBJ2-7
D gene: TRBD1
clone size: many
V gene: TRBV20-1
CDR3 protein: CSANPGGNEQYF
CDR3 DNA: TGCAGTGCTAACCCAGGGGGCAACGAGCAGTACTTC

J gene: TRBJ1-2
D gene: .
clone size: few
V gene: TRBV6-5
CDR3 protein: CASSYKTPGGVWDYGYTF
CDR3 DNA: TGTGCCAGCAGTTACAAAACCCCGGGGGGTGTCTGGGACTATGGCTACACCTTC